This record concerns one TCR beta chain sequence. These data come from a study of technical replicates of blood from several donors. V gave up 6 bases and J gave up 3 bases; unmatched junction bases: 4. The CDR3 length is 14 residues. In germline, CDR1 is MDHEN, CDR2 SYDVKM. Measured with immunoSEQ multiplex PCR; TCRdb has only the in-frame clones, and not every one. The sample shows about 71,000 clones, 80% to 95% of them seen only once. The J gene is TRBJ1-1, the V gene TRBV28; 10 bases are shared with TRBD1. Material: T cells isolated from PBMCs. The origin of this receptor is a human donor in good health. The CDR3 spells CASSRGQGDTEAFF. CDR3 DNA: TGTGCCAGCAGCCGTGGACAGGGGGACACTGAAGCTTTCTTT.